This T cell receptor (beta chain) was identified in a study of Ad26.COV2.S vaccination and SARS-CoV-2 variants. Treatment defined: about 20 received Ad26.COV2.S at low or high dose, single or two shots; 5 received placebo; per-sample allocation not given. Sample collection was performed on day 63 after the first vaccine or placebo injection. In the vaccine, an Ad26 vector expressed the SARS-CoV-2 spike of the Wuhan strain. The CDR3 runs 13 residues. CDR1 and CDR2 from the germline V gene are LGHNA and YSLEER. V dropped 0 bases and J dropped 5 bases, with 5 bases sitting between them. Sequenced by immunoSEQ multiplex PCR; TCRdb stores in-frame clones only, minus some. The table records some 410,000 clones, 92% of them present only once.

The starting material was peripheral blood, obtained in a trial of Ad26.COV2.S vaccine versus placebo. The rearrangement joins TRBV4-3 to TRBJ1-5, with D unresolved. This receptor was obtained from a person aged 18-65 years who received the Ad26.COV2.S COVID-19 vaccine or a placebo. The CDR3 spells CASSQDLHQPQHF. The CDR3 DNA is TGCGCCAGCAGCCAAGACCTTCATCAGCCCCAGCATTTT.